The 18 T cell receptor beta chains listed next were all sequenced from one sample in a study of blood T cell repertoires in COVID-19. Clones were read by immunoSEQ multiplex PCR, and TCRdb kept only the in-frame ones, dropping some. The data contain 55,000 to 75,000 clones, approximately 89% of them singletons. Sequencing input: peripheral blood. These receptor sequences come from a man in his fifties or sixties with acute or convalescent COVID-19.

This clone has only a few counts. The gene calls are TRBV20-1 and TRBJ1-1; no reliable D call. The CDR3 is 13 amino acids. Germline V gene data show CDR1 as DFQATT and CDR2 as SNEGSKA (reference sequence). V was trimmed by 3 bases and J by 0 bases, leaving 8 bases between them. The DNA of the CDR3 is TGCAGTGCTAGTTCGGTGATGAACACTGAAGCTTTCTTT. It codes for CSASSVMNTEAFF.

The chain links TRBV4-1 to TRBJ1-6; a weak D match, TRBD1 (5 bases). Germline CDR1 is MGHRA and CDR2 is YSYEKL. This CDR3 region has 12 residues. V lost 6 bases and J 15 bases, leaving 15 bases between the germline ends. The CDR3: CASSPNRGVLHF. DNA for the CDR3: TGCGCCAGCAGTCCTAATCGGGGGGTCCTCCACTTT.

The V gene is TRBV29-1, the J gene TRBJ2-1, with a tentative D call TRBD1 (6 bases). The CDR3 is 15 residues long. CDR1 is SQVTM, CDR2 ANQGSEA, per germline. Trimming took 3 bases from V and 1 from J, leaving 13 bases between them. CDR3 coding DNA: TGCAGCGTTGAGGGTGGCAGGGGTTCCTACAATGAGCAGTTCTTC. Its protein product is CSVEGGRGSYNEQFF.

The sample holds a few counts of this clone. CDR3 residues: CAISREIPYEQYF. The DNA for the CDR3 is TGTGCCATCAGCCGAGAAATTCCCTACGAGCAGTACTTC. The chain has TRBV10-3 and TRBJ2-7; D unclear. Germline assignment: CDR1 ENHRY and CDR2 SYGVKD. The CDR3 sequence is 13 residues long. V was trimmed by 6 bases and J by 2 bases, leaving 11 bases between them.

This chain joins TRBV5-1 and TRBJ2-1; 8 bases fit TRBD2. This CDR3 contains 15 residues. Germline V gene sequence: CDR1 SGHRS, CDR2 YFSETQ. V lost 4 bases and J lost 3; bases outside the gene matches: 6. The CDR3 here is CASSLGTSGYNEQFF. In nucleotides, the CDR3 is TGCGCCAGCAGCCTAGGAACTAGCGGCTACAATGAGCAGTTCTTC.

The chain links TRBV18 to TRBJ2-1; tentative D call: TRBD2 (5 bases). The CDR3 totals 15 residues. Germline CDR1 is KGHSH and CDR2 is LQKENI. Trimming pared 4 bases from V and 7 bases from J, leaving 17 bases between. The CDR3 nucleotides are TGTGCCAGCTCACAGGTCCGCTCCCCGGGGAATGAGCAGTTCTTC. Protein product: CASSQVRSPGNEQFF.

This chain connects TRBV12-5 to TRBJ2-5, with D tentatively TRBD1 (6 bases). The germline V gene has CDR1 LGHNT and CDR2 FRNRAP. Trimming removed 9 bases at V and 6 bases at J, with 17 bases between. The CDR3 length is 13 residues. CDR3 in amino acids: CASLRAGEKTQYF. The CDR3 nucleotides read TGTGCTAGCCTTAGGGCAGGGGAAAAGACCCAGTACTTC.

V and J are TRBV7-8 and TRBJ2-7; TRBD2 might be the D (5 bases). V lost 2 bases to trimming and J lost 1 base, with 24 bases between them. CDR1 SGHVS and CDR2 FQNEAQ come from the germline V gene. The CDR3 is made up of 19 amino acids. Written as DNA, the CDR3 is TGTGCCAGCAGCTTACTAGGTCCAAGAGAGGGTGAAGATTCCTACGAGCAGTACTTC. Translated: CASSLLGPREGEDSYEQYF. The whole variable domain, remainder taken from reference TRBV7-8 and TRBJ2-7, is GAGVSQSPRYKVAKRGQDVALRCDPISGHVSLFWYQQALGQGPEFLTYFQNEAQLDKSGLPSDRFFAERPEGSVSTLKIQRTQQEDSAVYLCASSLLGPREGEDSYEQYFGPGTRLTVT.

The J gene is TRBJ1-6, the V gene TRBV27; TRBD1 matches 9 bases. Germline CDR1 is MNHEY and CDR2 is SMNVEV (reference sequence). Unmatched junction bases numbered 0, after V lost 2 bases and J lost 7 bases. CDR3 length: 14 residues. The CDR3 loop reads CASSLGTGNSPLHF. The CDR3 DNA follows: TGTGCCAGCAGTTTAGGGACAGGGAATTCACCCCTCCACTTT.

This chain connects TRBV6-5 to TRBJ1-6, with 8 bases aligning to TRBD1. Germline V lookup: CDR1 MNHEY, CDR2 SVGAGI. The CDR3 covers 14 residues. V was clipped by 7 bases and J by 9 bases; unmatched bases: 8. The CDR3 nucleotides are TGTGCCAGCAAACAGACGGACAGGGTTTCACCCCTCCACTTT. Its protein product is CASKQTDRVSPLHF.

The CDR3 region is CASSRQGAVEQYF. CDR3 coding DNA: TGTGCCAGCAGTCGACAGGGGGCCGTAGAGCAGTACTTC. The V gene is TRBV12-3 or TRBV12-4, the J gene TRBJ2-7, with 10 bases fitting TRBD1. The ends lost 5 bases at V and 7 bases at J; junction bases unmatched: 5. The CDR3 extends over 13 amino acids.

V and J are TRBV15 and TRBJ1-1, with D perhaps TRBD1 (6 bases). This CDR3 is 17 amino acids long. V shed 0 bases and J shed 4 bases, with 18 bases lying between them. Germline V gene data show CDR1 as LNHNV and CDR2 as YYDKDF (reference sequence). The CDR3 protein is CATSRDHPGAGGTEAFF. The CDR3 DNA sequence: TGTGCCACCAGCAGAGACCACCCAGGGGCGGGGGGCACTGAAGCTTTCTTT.

The chain is built from TRBV4-2 and TRBJ1-1; D gene unclear. The CDR3 is 14 amino acids. Trimming removed 0 bases at V and 6 bases at J, with 11 bases between. Germline CDR1 and CDR2: LGHNA and YNFKEQ. CDR3 coding DNA: TGTGCCAGCAGCCAAGAAAGAGGCCGGGCTGAAGCTTTCTTT. Its protein product is CASSQERGRAEAFF.

In this sample, this clone turned up a few times. This rearrangement joins TRBV4-1 to TRBJ2-2; D gene uncertain. Deletions cut 0 bases from V and 6 bases from J, with 8 bases between. The V gene's germline CDR1 is MGHRA and CDR2 YSYEKL. The CDR3 has 14 residues. DNA for the CDR3: TGCGCCAGCAGCCAAGATCCACAATCCGGGGAGCTGTTTTTT. It codes for CASSQDPQSGELFF.

The V and J genes are TRBV6-6 and TRBJ1-1, with D unresolved. The CDR3 extends over 14 amino acids. Deletions cut 7 bases from V and 4 bases from J, with 16 bases between. CDR1 MNHNY and CDR2 SVGAGI come from the germline V gene (reference sequence). The CDR3 is CASTIKRGRTEAFF. CDR3 bases: TGTGCCAGCACTATAAAAAGAGGTCGCACTGAAGCTTTCTTT.

The V and J genes are TRBV12-5 and TRBJ2-5, with D perhaps TRBD1 (5 bases). V dropped 1 base and J dropped 2 bases, with 11 bases sitting between them. The CDR3 is made up of 15 amino acids. From germline, CDR1 is LGHNT and CDR2 FRNRAP. The CDR3 here is CASGLGQTPQETQYF. DNA for the CDR3: TGTGCTAGTGGTTTGGGACAGACCCCGCAAGAGACCCAGTACTTC.

This sequence joins TRBV13 and TRBJ2-3; 7 bases line up with TRBD1. The CDR3 is made up of 15 amino acids. Germline V gene sequence: CDR1 PRHDT, CDR2 FYEKMQ (reference sequence). With 0 bases clipped from V and 3 bases from J, the junction kept 3 bases outside the gene matches. The CDR3: CASSLGLGQTDTQYF. As DNA, the CDR3 is TGTGCCAGCAGCTTAGGCCTGGGACAGACAGATACGCAGTATTTT.

This clone appeared once. The J gene is TRBJ1-5, the V gene TRBV5-8; 10 bases map to TRBD1. V trimming: 2 bases; J trimming: 4 bases; junction bases outside the gene matches: 6. Germline CDR1 and CDR2: SGHTS and YDEGEE. The CDR3 sequence is 16 residues long. The DNA of the CDR3 is TGTGCCAGCAGCTTAAGGACAGGGGGAATTAATCAGCCCCAGCATTTT. This translates into CASSLRTGGINQPQHF.